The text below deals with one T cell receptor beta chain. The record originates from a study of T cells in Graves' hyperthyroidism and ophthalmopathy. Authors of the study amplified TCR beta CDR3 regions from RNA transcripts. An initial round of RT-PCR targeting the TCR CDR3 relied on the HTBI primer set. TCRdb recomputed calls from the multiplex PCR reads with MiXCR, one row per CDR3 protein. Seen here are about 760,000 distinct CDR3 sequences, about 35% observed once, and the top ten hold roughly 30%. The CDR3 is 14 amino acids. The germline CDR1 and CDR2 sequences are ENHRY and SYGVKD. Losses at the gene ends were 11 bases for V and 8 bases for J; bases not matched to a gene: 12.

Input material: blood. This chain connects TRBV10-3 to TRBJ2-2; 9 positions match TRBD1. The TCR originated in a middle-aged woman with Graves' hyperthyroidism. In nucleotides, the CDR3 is TGTGCCCCAAGGGGGACAGGGCTGTCTGGGGAGCTGTTTTTT. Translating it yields CAPRGTGLSGELFF.